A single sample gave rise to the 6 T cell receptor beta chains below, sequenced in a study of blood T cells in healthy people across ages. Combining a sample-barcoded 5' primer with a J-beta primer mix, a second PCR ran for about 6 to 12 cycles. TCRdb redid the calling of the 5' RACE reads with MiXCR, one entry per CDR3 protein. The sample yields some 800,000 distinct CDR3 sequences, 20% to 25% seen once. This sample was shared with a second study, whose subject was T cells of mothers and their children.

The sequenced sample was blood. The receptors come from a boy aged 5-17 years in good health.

CDR3 sequence: CASSPGGELVKNIQYF. The CDR3 coding sequence is TGTGCCAGCAGCCCCGGGGGAGAACTAGTCAAAAACATTCAGTACTTC. The chain combines TRBV6-1 with TRBJ2-4, with D perhaps TRBD2 (6 bases). This CDR3 is 16 amino acids long. Deletions cut 6 bases from V and 3 bases from J, with 18 bases between. Germline V CDR1 and CDR2: MNHNS, SASEGT.

This chain's CDR3 is CASSQLITGTGAYEQYF. CDR3 nucleotides: TGCGCCAGCAGCCAACTTATAACCGGGACAGGGGCCTACGAGCAGTACTTC. The chain uses TRBV4-3 and TRBJ2-7; 10 bases are shared with TRBD1. CDR3 size: 17 residues. After removal of 2 bases from V and 2 bases from J, the junction contained 9 bases not matched to a gene. The germline V gene encodes CDR1 LGHNA and CDR2 YSLEER.

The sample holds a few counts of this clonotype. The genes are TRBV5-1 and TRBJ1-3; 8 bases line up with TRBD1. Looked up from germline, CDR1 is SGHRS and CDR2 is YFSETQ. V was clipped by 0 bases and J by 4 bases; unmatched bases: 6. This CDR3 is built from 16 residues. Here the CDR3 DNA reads TGCGCCAGCAGCTTGGCCGGGACAGGATTCGGAAACACCATATATTTT. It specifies CASSLAGTGFGNTIYF.

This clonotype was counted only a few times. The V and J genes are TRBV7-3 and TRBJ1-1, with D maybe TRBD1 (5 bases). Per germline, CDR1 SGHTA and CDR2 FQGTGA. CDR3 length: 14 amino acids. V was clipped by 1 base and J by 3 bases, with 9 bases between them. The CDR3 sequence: CASSLKGPDTEAFF. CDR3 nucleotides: TGTGCCAGCAGCTTAAAGGGGCCAGACACTGAAGCTTTCTTT.

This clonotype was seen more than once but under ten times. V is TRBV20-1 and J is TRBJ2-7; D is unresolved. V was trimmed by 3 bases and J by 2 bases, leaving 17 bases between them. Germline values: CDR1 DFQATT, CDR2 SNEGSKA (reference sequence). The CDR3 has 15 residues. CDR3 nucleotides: TGCAGTGCTAGGGGTCTGAGCCACGCTACCTACGAGCAGTACTTC. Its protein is CSARGLSHATYEQYF.

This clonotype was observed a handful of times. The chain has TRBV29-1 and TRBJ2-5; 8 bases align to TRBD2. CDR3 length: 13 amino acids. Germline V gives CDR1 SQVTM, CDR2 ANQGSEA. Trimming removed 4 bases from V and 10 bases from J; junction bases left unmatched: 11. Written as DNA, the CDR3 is TGCAGCGTTGTTTGGGGCACGGCGGGGGGCCAGTACTTC. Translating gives CSVVWGTAGGQYF. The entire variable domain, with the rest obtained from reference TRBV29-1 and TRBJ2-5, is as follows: SAVISQKPSRDICQRGTSLTIQCQVDSQVTMMFWYRQQPGQSLTLIATANQGSEATYESGFVIDKFPISRPNLTFSTLTVSNMSPEDSSIYLCSVVWGTAGGQYFGPGTRLLVL.